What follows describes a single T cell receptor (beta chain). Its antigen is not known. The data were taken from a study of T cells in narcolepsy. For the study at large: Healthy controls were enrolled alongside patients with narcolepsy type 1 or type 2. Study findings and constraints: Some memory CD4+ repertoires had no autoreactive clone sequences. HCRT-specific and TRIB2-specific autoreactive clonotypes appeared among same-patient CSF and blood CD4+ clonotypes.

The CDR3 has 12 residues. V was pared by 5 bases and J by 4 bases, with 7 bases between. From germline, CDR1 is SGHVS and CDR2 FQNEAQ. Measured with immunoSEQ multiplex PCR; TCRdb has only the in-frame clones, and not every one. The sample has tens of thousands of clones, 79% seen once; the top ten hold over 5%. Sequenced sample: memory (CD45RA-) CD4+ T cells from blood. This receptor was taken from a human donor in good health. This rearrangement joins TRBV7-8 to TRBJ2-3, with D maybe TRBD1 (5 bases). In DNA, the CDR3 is TGTGCCAGCAGCAAAGGGGCAGATACGCAGTATTTT. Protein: CASSKGADTQYF.